This note documents a single T cell receptor beta chain sequence. Some clones are missing from TCRdb's copy, which holds only in-frame ones; the method was immunoSEQ multiplex PCR. The sample carries roughly 88,000 clones, about four fifths recorded once. The CDR3 has 18 amino acids. Trimming stripped 0 bases from V and 0 bases from J, with 15 bases between. Per the germline V gene, CDR1 is SGHTS and CDR2 is YDEGEE. This sample is drawn from a study of radiotherapy plus CTLA-4 blockade in lung cancer. This sample comprised peripheral blood, obtained from a patient treated with radiotherapy plus ipilimumab. The chain combines TRBV5-8 with TRBJ2-2, with D tentatively TRBD1 (5 bases). This clonotype was sampled from a human donor with non-small cell lung cancer who had stable disease on radiotherapy plus ipilimumab. The CDR3 sequence: CASSLVLQANTNTGELFF. The CDR3, as DNA: TGTGCCAGCAGCTTGGTTCTACAGGCCAACACGAACACCGGGGAGCTGTTTTTT.